What follows describes a single T cell receptor (beta chain). Its antigen is currently unknown. These data belong to a study of OX40 agonist ivuxolimab in advanced cancers. Study at large: The drug used for patients, ivuxolimab, was an agonistic anti-OX40 (CD134) antibody.

Sequenced by immunoSEQ multiplex PCR; TCRdb stores in-frame clones only, minus some. Altogether about 59,000 clones are present, approximately 90% being singletons, with the ten largest covering over 9.5%. Trimming stripped 2 bases from V and 0 bases from J, with 8 bases between. This CDR3 comprises 15 residues. Germline CDR1 is SGHAT and CDR2 is FQNNGV. General study points: Among the nonresponders, some also had low normalized T-cell clonal expansion.

Individuals having autoimmune disease history or systemic immunosuppression were not enrolled. At baseline, cycle 4 day 1, and cycle 7 day 1, blood was sampled. The V call is TRBV11-2, the J call TRBJ1-3, with D perhaps TRBD1 (6 bases). This sequence originates from an adult with an advanced solid tumor such as melanoma, head and neck, liver or kidney cancer. This sample comprised CD4+ or CD8+ T cells sorted from blood, obtained in a trial of the OX40 agonist ivuxolimab. Here the CDR3 DNA reads TGTGCCAGCAGCTTACGGACAGTCTCTGGAAACACCATATATTTT. The encoded protein is CASSLRTVSGNTIYF. Looking up the rest from reference TRBV11-2 and TRBJ1-3 gives the full variable domain: EAGVAQSPRYKIIEKRQSVAFWCNPISGHATLYWYQQILGQGPKLLIQFQNNGVVDDSQLPKDRFSAERLKGVDSTLKIQPAKLEDSAVYLCASSLRTVSGNTIYFGEGSWLTVV.